The 5 T cell receptor beta chains given below trace back to one sample, sequenced in a study of blood T cell repertoires in COVID-19. Only in-frame clones appear in the TCRdb table, and some are missing; sequencing was by immunoSEQ multiplex PCR. This sample has around 97,000 clones; about 91% occur once, and the top ten carry approximately 3.7%. Input material: peripheral blood. The receptor source for this set is a human donor in a cohort sampled during active COVID-19.

This rearrangement joins TRBV21-1 to TRBJ2-7; TRBD1 is the table's D call, not checked against the DNA. TRBV21-1 is a recognized pseudogene. The CDR3 covers 15 residues. The CDR3 DNA sequence: TGTGCCAGCAGCAATACAGGGTGGTTATCATACGAGCAGTACTTC. This gives the protein CASSNTGWLSYEQYF.

The chain links TRBV19 to TRBJ1-2; 8 bases line up with TRBD1. The CDR3 consists of 12 residues. Losses at the gene ends were 8 bases for V and 8 bases for J; bases not matched to a gene: 7. The germline gives CDR1 LNHDA, CDR2 SQIVND (reference sequence). As DNA, the CDR3 is TGTGCCAGTGGGCGGACAGGGAACGGCTACACCTTC. Translating it yields CASGRTGNGYTF.

The CDR3 spells CASSPRIGSGTQETQYF. CDR3 DNA sequence: TGTGCCAGCTCACCAAGGATAGGTAGCGGGACCCAAGAGACCCAGTACTTC. The rearrangement joins TRBV18 to TRBJ2-5, with 8 bases matching TRBD2. The CDR3 covers 17 residues. J lost 1 base, V lost 2 bases, and 9 bases had no gene match. From germline, CDR1 is KGHSH and CDR2 LQKENI.

The chain recombines TRBV29-1 with TRBJ2-6; 8 nucleotides line up with TRBD1. The length of the CDR3 is 16 residues. V lost 2 bases and J lost 2; bases outside the gene matches: 5. Germline V CDR1 and CDR2: SQVTM, ANQGSEA. CDR3 in DNA: TGCAGCGTTGAACGGCAGGGGGCTACTGGGGCCAACGTCCTGACTTTC. Encoded protein: CSVERQGATGANVLTF. Filled out from reference TRBV29-1 and TRBJ2-6, the complete variable domain reads SAVISQKPSRDICQRGTSLTIQCQVDSQVTMMFWYRQQPGQSLTLIATANQGSEATYESGFVIDKFPISRPNLTFSTLTVSNMSPEDSSIYLCSVERQGATGANVLTFGAGSRLTVL.

The chain is built from TRBV7-8 and TRBJ2-2; 8 bases map to TRBD1. Germline-derived CDR1 and CDR2 are SGHVS and FQNEAQ. CDR3 length equals 16 residues. J was trimmed by 5 bases and V by 0 bases; bases with no gene match: 5. CDR3 sequence: CASSLAWTGFTGELFF. CDR3 nucleotide sequence: TGTGCCAGCAGCTTAGCATGGACAGGGTTTACCGGGGAGCTGTTTTTT.